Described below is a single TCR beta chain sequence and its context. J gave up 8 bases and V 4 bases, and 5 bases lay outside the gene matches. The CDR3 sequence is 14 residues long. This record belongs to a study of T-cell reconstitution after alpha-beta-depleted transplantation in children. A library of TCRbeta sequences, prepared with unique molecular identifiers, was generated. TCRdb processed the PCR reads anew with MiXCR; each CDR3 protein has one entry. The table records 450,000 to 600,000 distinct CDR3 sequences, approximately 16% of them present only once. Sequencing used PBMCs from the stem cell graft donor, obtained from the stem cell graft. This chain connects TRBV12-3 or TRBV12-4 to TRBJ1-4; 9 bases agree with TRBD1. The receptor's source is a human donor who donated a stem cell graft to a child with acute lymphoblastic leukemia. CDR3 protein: CASSSGQGREKLFF. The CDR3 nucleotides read TGTGCCAGCAGTTCCGGACAGGGGCGAGAAAAACTGTTTTTT.